A few counts support the clone carrying this T cell receptor beta chain. Its antigen is not known. Some clones are missing from TCRdb's copy, which holds only in-frame ones; the method was immunoSEQ multiplex PCR. The data hold around 180,000 clones, with over 80% observed a single time. The data were obtained in a study of T cell responses to AZD1222 COVID-19 vaccine. CDR1 is SGHKS, CDR2 YYEKEE, per germline (reference sequence). CDR3 length equals 16 residues. With 1 base clipped from V and 4 bases from J, the junction kept 10 bases outside the gene matches. Study-level findings and limits: The study identified only six AZD1222 recipients as seropositive at baseline. Reportedly, nearly half of unique spike TCRs recognized epitopes outside B.1.351/B.1.1.7 mutations. Clonal diversity was possibly underestimated, and white British individuals and females predominated among donors.

The clonotype comes from an adult in good health. J is TRBJ2-7 and V is TRBV5-5, with 8 positions matching TRBD1. The source material was peripheral blood, sampled on day 0 of MenACWY control vaccination. CDR3 in amino acids: CASSLIRTGTKYEQYF. The CDR3 nucleotides are TGTGCCAGCAGCTTGATAAGGACAGGGACAAAATACGAGCAGTACTTC. The full variable domain, in which reference TRBV5-5 and TRBJ2-7 provide the parts outside the CDR3, is DAGVTQSPTHLIKTRGQQVTLRCSPISGHKSVSWYQQVLGQGPQFIFQYYEKEERGRGNFPDRFSARQFPNYSSELNVNALLLGDSALYLCASSLIRTGTKYEQYFGPGTRLTVT.